These 7 T cell receptor beta chains originate from one sample sequenced in a study of T cell repertoires in cytomegalovirus infection (dated by TCRdb to the late 2010s). According to the study, the label for this sample's treatment or condition signals: in vitro stimulation with specific CMV peptide epitopes to enrich CMV-specific T cells. Instrument on record: Illumina HiSeq 1500. Starting from the raw public reads, TCRdb applied fastp trimming at Q25, assembled clones with MiXCR and retained in-frame beta chains. Under each unique CDR3 protein, matching rows form one entry showing the most common genes and DNA. The sample table records 650,000 to 900,000 distinct CDR3 sequences; roughly 33% of these occur just once. Of the sample, roughly 12% falls within the top ten clones. No cognate antigen is known for these TCRs. The sample consisted of cultured CD8+ T cells from PBMCs, taken from culture after CMV antigen stimulation. The receptor set was obtained from a human donor in good health (CMV status not recorded). Some clones in this sample may be carry-over from other donors' samples.

J is TRBJ1-6 and V is TRBV7-9; unclear D gene. Per the germline V gene, CDR1 is SEHNR and CDR2 is FQNEAQ (reference sequence). The CDR3 loop spans 16 amino acids. V was cut by 4 bases and J by 5 bases, with 15 bases left in between. In DNA form, the CDR3 reads TGTGCCAGCAGCTCAAACCCCCGGGCCGATAATTCACCCCTCCACTTT. Protein: CASSSNPRADNSPLHF.

The chain couples TRBV7-9 to TRBJ1-1; TRBD1 aligns across 9 bases. Trimming cost V 5 bases and J 5 bases; bases outside gene matches: 6. This CDR3 spans 14 amino acids. Germline V lookup: CDR1 SEHNR, CDR2 FQNEAQ (reference sequence). In DNA form, the CDR3 reads TGTGCCAGCAGCCGACAGGGGGATTGGACTGAAGCTTTCTTT. This gives the protein CASSRQGDWTEAFF.

CDR3 nucleotides: TGTGCCAGCAGCTTCAGGGGGCTCCCTGGGGAGCCCCAGCATTTT. Encoded protein: CASSFRGLPGEPQHF. The gene calls are TRBV5-5 and TRBJ1-5, with 8 bases fitting TRBD1. The CDR3 is 15 residues long. The junction had 9 bases not matched to a gene; V was cut back by 2 bases and J by 8 bases. Germline V gene data show CDR1 as SGHKS and CDR2 as YYEKEE (reference sequence).

In this sample, this clonotype turned up a few times. The chain joins TRBV6-1 to TRBJ2-7; D unresolved. The CDR3 length is 14 residues. Germline CDR1 and CDR2: MNHNS and SASEGT. V was clipped by 3 bases and J by 4 bases, with 13 bases between them. CDR3 coding DNA: TGTGCCAGCAGTGAGATAAGGCGAGCGTACGAGCAGTACTTC. Amino acids: CASSEIRRAYEQYF.

The rearrangement joins TRBV7-9 to TRBJ2-2; D may be TRBD1 or TRBD2 (5 bases each). Germline V gene sequence: CDR1 SEHNR, CDR2 FQNEAQ (reference sequence). V lost 3 bases, J lost 3 bases, and 14 bases lay in between. The CDR3 is 16 residues long. Here the CDR3 DNA reads TGTGCCAGCAGCTTGCTGGGGGTACCAGACACCGGGGAGCTGTTTTTT. This sequence encodes CASSLLGVPDTGELFF.

The chain is built from TRBV7-8 and TRBJ1-2, with a tentative D call TRBD1 (6 bases). The CDR3 covers 14 residues. Germline V gene sequence: CDR1 SGHVS, CDR2 FQNEAQ. V shed 5 bases and J shed 4 bases, with 14 bases lying between them. The CDR3 here is CASSPGRTVYGYTF. In nucleotides, the CDR3 is TGTGCCAGCAGCCCGGGACGGACAGTCTATGGCTACACCTTC.

The CDR3 loop is CASSSRRGLAGDSSYEQYF. The CDR3 DNA is TGTGCCAGCAGCTCCCGAAGGGGACTAGCGGGAGATAGCTCCTACGAGCAGTACTTC. The chain employs TRBV7-6 and TRBJ2-7; TRBD2 matches at 14 bases. The CDR3 has 19 amino acids. Germline-derived CDR1 and CDR2 are SGHVS and FNYEAQ. V was clipped by 4 bases and J by 0 bases; unmatched bases: 11.